The T cell receptor beta chain under discussion was sequenced for a study of cytomegalovirus exposure and HLA in healthy donors. PCR primers comprised 60 Vbeta and 13 Jbeta primers. Some clones are missing from TCRdb's copy, which holds only in-frame ones; the method was immunoSEQ multiplex PCR. The table lists 120,000 or so clones, over 70% of them singletons. Trimming cost V 6 bases and J 0 bases, with 10 bases left between them. The CDR3 is made up of 14 amino acids. The germline V gene has CDR1 LGHNT and CDR2 FRNRAP. This clonotype was sampled from a man aged 35 to 55 in good health and CMV-seropositive. This sequence joins TRBV12-5 and TRBJ2-3; D may be TRBD2 (6 bases). The sample was PBMCs. The CDR3 loop reads CASGYGTSTDTQYF. The CDR3 nucleotides read TGTGCTAGTGGCTACGGGACTAGCACAGATACGCAGTATTTT.